The 21 T cell receptor beta chains listed next were all sequenced from one sample in a study of shared clonotypes between healthy human individuals. TCRdb's table, derived via immunoSEQ multiplex PCR, lists solely in-frame clones and lacks some. In the table there are roughly 170,000 clones, roughly 70% of which are singletons. The sample consisted of memory CD4+ T cells sorted from blood. Described subset: CD45RA-negative fraction. These receptors were taken from a man aged 25 to 40 in good health.

This clone has at least ten counts. The chain couples TRBV29-1 to TRBJ2-7; 12 nucleotides agree with TRBD2. Looked up from germline, CDR1 is SQVTM and CDR2 is ANQGSEA. The CDR3 is made up of 15 amino acids. V dropped 6 bases and J dropped 6; count of bases not matched to a gene: 12. In DNA, the CDR3 is TGCAGCGTAGATCGACTAGCGGGAGATCCCGGCGAGCAGTACTTC. This encodes CSVDRLAGDPGEQYF.

The V and J genes are TRBV30 and TRBJ2-7, with no clear D. The germline V gene has CDR1 GTSNPN and CDR2 SVGIG (reference sequence). V lost 3 bases and J lost 4, with 13 bases in between. The CDR3 is 13 amino acids. The chain's CDR3 is CAWRLGRSYEQYF. The CDR3 DNA reads as TGTGCCTGGAGGCTGGGCAGATCGTACGAGCAGTACTTC.

In regard to this clone: The sample carries other DNA sequences with the same CDR3. This chain uses TRBV5-1 with TRBJ2-7; 10 bases agree with TRBD1. The germline CDR1 and CDR2 sequences are SGHRS and YFSETQ. The CDR3 has 19 residues. Trimming cost V 3 bases and J 1 base; bases outside gene matches: 16. The DNA of the CDR3 is TGCGCCAGCAGCTGGCCAACCGGGACAGGGGCCCCACATTCCTACGAGCAGTACTTC. This sequence encodes CASSWPTGTGAPHSYEQYF. Filled out from reference TRBV5-1 and TRBJ2-7, the complete variable domain reads KAGVTQTPRYLIKTRGQQVTLSCSPISGHRSVSWYQQTPGQGLQFLFEYFSETQRNKGNFPGRFSGRQFSNSRSEMNVSTLELGDSALYLCASSWPTGTGAPHSYEQYFGPGTRLTVT.

This clone occurred a few times. The chain uses TRBV27 and TRBJ2-7; 10 bases line up with TRBD2. Germline CDR1 and CDR2: MNHEY and SMNVEV (reference sequence). CDR3 length: 18 residues. J gave up 4 bases and V 9 bases, and 21 bases lay outside the gene matches. CDR3 in DNA: TGTGCCAGTCGAGGTGTCAGGGCCGTTGTAGCGGGAGGATACGAGCAGTACTTC. Its translation: CASRGVRAVVAGGYEQYF.

The chain carries TRBV28 and TRBJ2-1; 7 bases map to TRBD2. The CDR3 has 15 amino acids. The junction had 11 bases not matched to a gene; V was cut back by 6 bases and J by 6 bases. CDR1 is MDHEN, CDR2 SYDVKM, per germline. The CDR3 loop reads CASSPAGRQGNEQFF. The CDR3 bases are TGTGCCAGCAGCCCCGCCGGGAGGCAGGGCAATGAGCAGTTCTTC.

The sample holds a few counts of this clone. The chain carries TRBV19 and TRBJ1-5; maybe TRBD1 (6 bases). The germline CDR1 and CDR2 sequences are LNHDA and SQIVND (reference sequence). V gave up 5 bases and J gave up 0 bases, with 14 bases separating them. The CDR3 covers 16 residues. DNA for the CDR3: TGTGCCAGTAGTTCTCTGACAGGCTATAGCAATCAGCCCCAGCATTTT. Its protein is CASSSLTGYSNQPQHF. The entire variable domain, with the rest obtained from reference TRBV19 and TRBJ1-5, is as follows: DGGITQSPKYLFRKEGQNVTLSCEQNLNHDAMYWYRQDPGQGLRLIYYSQIVNDFQKGDIAEGYSVSREKKESFPLTVTSAQKNPTAFYLCASSSLTGYSNQPQHFGDGTRLSIL.

The V call is TRBV5-1, the J call TRBJ2-1; 7 nucleotides match TRBD2. V lost 4 bases and J lost 2; bases outside the gene matches: 3. CDR3 length equals 14 residues. The V gene's germline CDR1 is SGHRS and CDR2 YFSETQ. CDR3 DNA sequence: TGCGCCAGCAGCCCCGGGACTACCTACAATGAGCAGTTCTTC. It translates to CASSPGTTYNEQFF.

The chain recombines TRBV4-1 with TRBJ2-5; TRBD2 matches at 12 bases. CDR1 and CDR2 (germline): MGHRA, YSYEKL. CDR3 length: 17 residues. After removal of 2 bases from V and 4 bases from J, the junction contained 8 bases not matched to a gene. CDR3 residues: CASSQTNPGLAGETQYF. The CDR3, as DNA: TGCGCCAGCAGCCAAACTAACCCGGGACTAGCGGGAGAGACCCAGTACTTC.

V and J are TRBV5-1 and TRBJ2-7, with 10 positions matching TRBD2. The CDR3 contains 15 residues. V was pared by 6 bases and J by 4 bases, with 10 bases of the junction left unmatched. Germline V gene sequence: CDR1 SGHRS, CDR2 YFSETQ. The CDR3 nucleotides are TGCGCCAGCAACCCGGGTAGCGGGAGGTCGTACGAGCAGTACTTC. Residues: CASNPGSGRSYEQYF.

This clone has a count of ten or more. V and J are TRBV7-2 and TRBJ2-2; unclear D gene. The germline gives CDR1 SGHTA, CDR2 FQGNSA. The germline V and J ends were trimmed by 1 base and 7 bases, with 4 bases remaining between them. This CDR3 comprises 12 residues. CDR3 sequence reads: CASSLEVGELFF. The CDR3 region has the DNA TGTGCCAGCAGCTTAGAAGTCGGGGAGCTGTTTTTT.

This clone was seen a single time. The genes are TRBV6-1 and TRBJ2-2; D is unresolved. V was shortened by 2 bases and J by 7 bases, with 2 bases between the two germline ends. The germline CDR1 and CDR2 sequences are MNHNS and SASEGT. The CDR3 runs to 11 residues. The CDR3 protein is CASSEFGELFF. The CDR3 DNA sequence: TGTGCCAGCAGTGAATTCGGGGAGCTGTTTTTT.

This clone was observed a handful of times. The J gene is TRBJ2-7, the V gene TRBV6-9; D not certain. Germline CDR1 MNHGY, CDR2 SVAAGI. Deletions cut 4 bases from V and 0 bases from J, with 10 bases between. The CDR3 length is 14 residues. The CDR3 nucleotides read TGTGCCAGCAGTTCAGAGCCATTCTCCTACGAGCAGTACTTC. Translation: CASSSEPFSYEQYF.

This clone was seen only once. The chain employs TRBV28 and TRBJ1-1, with 7 bases that match TRBD1. After removal of 3 bases from V and 1 base from J, the junction contained 2 bases not matched to a gene. Germline lookup yields CDR1 MDHEN and CDR2 SYDVKM. The CDR3 length is 14 residues. The CDR3 is CASSLGQKNTEAFF. In DNA form, the CDR3 reads TGTGCCAGCAGTTTGGGACAGAAGAACACTGAAGCTTTCTTT.

This rearrangement joins TRBV5-1 to TRBJ2-3; 8 bases map to TRBD2. The J segment lost 6 bases and the V segment lost 6 bases, leaving 15 bases of the junction unmatched. CDR3 length: 16 residues. Germline CDR1 is SGHRS and CDR2 is YFSETQ. CDR3 sequence: CASNPGGPGGGDTQYF. The CDR3 DNA reads TGCGCCAGCAACCCCGGAGGACCGGGCGGGGGGGATACGCAGTATTTT.

The CDR3 sequence is CASSVQSFGTDTQYF. Written as DNA, the CDR3 is TGTGCCAGCAGTGTCCAGTCTTTCGGCACAGATACGCAGTATTTT. V and J are TRBV2 and TRBJ2-3, with D hard to call. Germline CDR1 and CDR2: SNHLY and FYNNEI. This CDR3 comprises 15 residues. Deletions cut 4 bases from V and 1 base from J, with 12 bases between.

The chain is built from TRBV2 and TRBJ1-5, with D maybe TRBD1 (5 bases). CDR1 is SNHLY and CDR2 is FYNNEI in the germline V gene. The CDR3 has 15 residues. V shed 4 bases and J shed 1 base, with 11 bases lying between them. The CDR3 protein is CASSVDGGSNQPQHF. CDR3 in DNA: TGTGCCAGCAGTGTAGATGGGGGGAGCAATCAGCCCCAGCATTTT.

The V gene is TRBV5-1, the J gene TRBJ2-7; no reliable D call. V was clipped by 4 bases and J by 1 base, with 15 bases between them. This CDR3 is built from 15 residues. Per germline, CDR1 SGHRS and CDR2 YFSETQ. CDR3 protein: CASSPDGSRSYEQYF. The CDR3 region has the DNA TGCGCCAGCAGCCCGGATGGGTCCCGGTCCTACGAGCAGTACTTC.

The genes are TRBV4-3 and TRBJ2-3; D remains unclear. The CDR3 extends over 14 amino acids. V was clipped by 0 bases and J by 6 bases, with 10 bases between them. Looked up from germline, CDR1 is LGHNA and CDR2 is YSLEER. CDR3 DNA: TGCGCCAGCAGCCAAGAAAGTGTCCTGGATACGCAGTATTTT. Translating it yields CASSQESVLDTQYF.

The J gene is TRBJ1-5, the V gene TRBV28; 7 bases map to TRBD1. The V gene's germline CDR1 is MDHEN and CDR2 SYDVKM. Trimming cost V 11 bases and J 6 bases; bases outside gene matches: 7. This CDR3 has 12 amino acids. CDR3 sequence reads: CAGKTGTQPQHF. The CDR3 DNA sequence: TGTGCCGGGAAGACAGGGACTCAGCCCCAGCATTTT.

V gene TRBV6-1 combines with J gene TRBJ1-5, with unresolved D. V lost 4 bases and J lost 5, with 9 bases in between. This CDR3 has 13 amino acids. The V gene's germline CDR1 is MNHNS and CDR2 SASEGT. CDR3 coding DNA: TGTGCCAGCAGTGCCGCGTGGGATCAGCCCCAGCATTTT. It codes for CASSAAWDQPQHF.

This clone occurred a few times. DNA for the CDR3: TGTGCCAGCAGCTTTAGCTCGGTTGCTTTCTTT. Translation: CASSFSSVAFF. The chain carries TRBV7-8 and TRBJ1-1; the D is unclear. Trimming removed 3 bases at V and 11 bases at J, with 10 bases between. The CDR3 has 11 residues. Germline V gene sequence: CDR1 SGHVS, CDR2 FQNEAQ.